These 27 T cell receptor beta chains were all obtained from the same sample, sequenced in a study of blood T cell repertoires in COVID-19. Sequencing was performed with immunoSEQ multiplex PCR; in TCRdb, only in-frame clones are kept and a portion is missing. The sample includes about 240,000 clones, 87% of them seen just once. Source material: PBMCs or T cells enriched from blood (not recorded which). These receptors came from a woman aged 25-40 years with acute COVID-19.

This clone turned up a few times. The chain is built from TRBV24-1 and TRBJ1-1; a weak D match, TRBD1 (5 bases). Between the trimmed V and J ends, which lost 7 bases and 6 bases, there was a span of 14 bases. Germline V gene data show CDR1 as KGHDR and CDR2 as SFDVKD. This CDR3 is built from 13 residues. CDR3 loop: CATRSRDRPEAFF. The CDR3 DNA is TGTGCCACCAGGAGCAGGGATCGGCCTGAAGCTTTCTTT.

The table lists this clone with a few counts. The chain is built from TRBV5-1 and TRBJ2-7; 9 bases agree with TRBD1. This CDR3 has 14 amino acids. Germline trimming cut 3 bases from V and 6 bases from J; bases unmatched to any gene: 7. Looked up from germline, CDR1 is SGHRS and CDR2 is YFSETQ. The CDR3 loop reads CASSSGTGPGEQYF. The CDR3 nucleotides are TGCGCCAGCAGCTCAGGGACAGGGCCGGGCGAGCAGTACTTC.

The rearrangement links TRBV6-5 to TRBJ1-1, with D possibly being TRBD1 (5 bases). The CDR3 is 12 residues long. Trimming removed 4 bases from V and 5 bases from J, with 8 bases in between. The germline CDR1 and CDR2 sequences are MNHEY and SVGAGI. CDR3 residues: CASSFGGTEAFF. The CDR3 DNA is TGTGCCAGCAGTTTTGGGGGGACTGAAGCTTTCTTT.

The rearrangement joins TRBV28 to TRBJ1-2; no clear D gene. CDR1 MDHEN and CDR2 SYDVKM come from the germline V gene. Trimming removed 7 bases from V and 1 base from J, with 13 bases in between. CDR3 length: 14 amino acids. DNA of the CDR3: TGTGCCAGCACCTTACCTGGCCTTAACTATGGCTACACCTTC. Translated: CASTLPGLNYGYTF.

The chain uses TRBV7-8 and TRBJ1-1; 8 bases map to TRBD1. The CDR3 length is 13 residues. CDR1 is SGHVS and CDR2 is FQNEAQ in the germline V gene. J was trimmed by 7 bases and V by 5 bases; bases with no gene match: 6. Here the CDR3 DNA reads TGTGCCAGCAGCCGTTTTGGACAGGGTGAAGCTTTCTTT. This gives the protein CASSRFGQGEAFF.

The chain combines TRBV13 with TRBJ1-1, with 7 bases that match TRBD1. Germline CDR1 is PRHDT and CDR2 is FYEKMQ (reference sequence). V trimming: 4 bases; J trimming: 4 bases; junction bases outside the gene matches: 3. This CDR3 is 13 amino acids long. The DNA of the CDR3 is TGTGCCAGCAGCTCCCCAGGGGGCACTGAAGCTTTCTTT. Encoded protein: CASSSPGGTEAFF. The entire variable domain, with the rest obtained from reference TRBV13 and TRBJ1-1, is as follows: AAGVIQSPRHLIKEKRETATLKCYPIPRHDTVYWYQQGPGQDPQFLISFYEKMQSDKGSIPDRFSAQQFSDYHSELNMSSLELGDSALYFCASSSPGGTEAFFGQGTRLTVV.

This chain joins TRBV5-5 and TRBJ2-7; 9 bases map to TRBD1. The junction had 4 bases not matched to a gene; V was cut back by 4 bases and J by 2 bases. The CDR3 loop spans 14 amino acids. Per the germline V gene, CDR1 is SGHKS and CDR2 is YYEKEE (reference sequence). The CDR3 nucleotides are TGTGCCAGCAGCCCGGGACAGGGTCCCTACGAGCAGTACTTC. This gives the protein CASSPGQGPYEQYF.

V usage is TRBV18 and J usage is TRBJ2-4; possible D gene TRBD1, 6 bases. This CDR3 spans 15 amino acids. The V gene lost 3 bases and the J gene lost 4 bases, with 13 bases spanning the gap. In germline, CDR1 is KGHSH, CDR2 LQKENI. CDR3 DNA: TGTGCCAGCTCACCCCATCAGGGGCTGAAAAACATTCAGTACTTC. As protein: CASSPHQGLKNIQYF.

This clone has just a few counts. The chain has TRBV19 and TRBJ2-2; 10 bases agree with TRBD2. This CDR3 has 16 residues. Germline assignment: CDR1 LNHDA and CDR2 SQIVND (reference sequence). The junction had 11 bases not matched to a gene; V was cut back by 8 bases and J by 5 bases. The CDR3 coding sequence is TGTGCCAGTCTTATTACTAGCGGGGAACGGACCGGGGAGCTGTTTTTT. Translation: CASLITSGERTGELFF.

Here the CDR3 reads CASSLGRLAGAYTGELFF. The CDR3 nucleotides are TGTGCCAGCAGCTTAGGTCGCCTAGCGGGGGCCTACACCGGGGAGCTGTTTTTT. The chain uses TRBV7-2 and TRBJ2-2; 10 bases line up with TRBD2. In germline, CDR1 is SGHTA, CDR2 FQGNSA. CDR3 length equals 18 residues. V shed 1 base, J shed 3 bases, and the junction held 8 bases outside the gene matches.

The CDR3 DNA sequence: TGTGCCACCAGCAGAGAGGACAGCGATCAGCCCCAGCATTTT. The encoded protein is CATSREDSDQPQHF. The chain is built from TRBV15 and TRBJ1-5, with D perhaps matching TRBD1 (6 bases). CDR3 length: 14 residues. Germline V gene data show CDR1 as LNHNV and CDR2 as YYDKDF (reference sequence). V lost 0 bases to trimming and J lost 5 bases, with 8 bases between them.

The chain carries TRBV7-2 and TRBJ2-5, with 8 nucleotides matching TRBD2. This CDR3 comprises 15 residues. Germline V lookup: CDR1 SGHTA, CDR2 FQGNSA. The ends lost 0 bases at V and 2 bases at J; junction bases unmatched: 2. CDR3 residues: CASSLASGGQETQYF. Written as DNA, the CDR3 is TGTGCCAGCAGCTTAGCGAGCGGGGGTCAAGAGACCCAGTACTTC. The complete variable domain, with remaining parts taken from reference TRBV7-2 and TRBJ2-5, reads GAGVSQSPSNKVTEKGKDVELRCDPISGHTALYWYRQSLGQGLEFLIYFQGNSAPDKSGLPSDRFSAERTGGSVSTLTIQRTQQEDSAVYLCASSLASGGQETQYFGPGTRLLVL.

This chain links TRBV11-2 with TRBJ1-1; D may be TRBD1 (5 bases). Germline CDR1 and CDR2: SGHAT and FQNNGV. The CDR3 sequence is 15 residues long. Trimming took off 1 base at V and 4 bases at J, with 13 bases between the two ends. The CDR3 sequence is CASSLVRGSGTEAFF. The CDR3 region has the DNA TGTGCCAGCAGCTTAGTCCGGGGGAGTGGCACTGAAGCTTTCTTT.

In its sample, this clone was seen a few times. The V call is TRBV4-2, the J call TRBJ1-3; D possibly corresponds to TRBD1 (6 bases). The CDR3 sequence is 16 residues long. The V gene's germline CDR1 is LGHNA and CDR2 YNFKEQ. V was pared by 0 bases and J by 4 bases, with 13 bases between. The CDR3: CASSQDQDSRGNTIYF. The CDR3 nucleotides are TGTGCCAGCAGCCAAGATCAGGACAGTCGGGGAAACACCATATATTTT.

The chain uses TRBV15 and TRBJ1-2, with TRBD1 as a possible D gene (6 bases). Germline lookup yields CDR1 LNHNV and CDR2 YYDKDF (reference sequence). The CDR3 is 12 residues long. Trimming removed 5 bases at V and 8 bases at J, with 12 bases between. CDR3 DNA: TGTGCCACCAGCGGGGCAGGGGACGGCTACACCTTC. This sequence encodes CATSGAGDGYTF.

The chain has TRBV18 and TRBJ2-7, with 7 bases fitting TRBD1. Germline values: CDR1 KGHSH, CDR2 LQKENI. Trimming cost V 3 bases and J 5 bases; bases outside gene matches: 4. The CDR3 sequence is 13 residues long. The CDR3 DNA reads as TGTGCCAGCTCACCCTCACAGGGGAACGAGCAGTACTTC. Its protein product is CASSPSQGNEQYF.

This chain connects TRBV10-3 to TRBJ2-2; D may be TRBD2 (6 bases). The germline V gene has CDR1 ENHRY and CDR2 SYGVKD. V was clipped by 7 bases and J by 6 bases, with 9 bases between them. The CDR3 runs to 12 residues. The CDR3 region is CAITAGSGELFF. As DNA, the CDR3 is TGTGCCATCACGGCGGGGTCCGGGGAGCTGTTTTTT.

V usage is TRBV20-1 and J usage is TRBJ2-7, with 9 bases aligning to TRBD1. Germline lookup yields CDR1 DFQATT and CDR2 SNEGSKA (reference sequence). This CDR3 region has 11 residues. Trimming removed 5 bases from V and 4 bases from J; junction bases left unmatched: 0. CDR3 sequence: CSADRGYEQYF. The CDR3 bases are TGCAGTGCTGACAGGGGGTACGAGCAGTACTTC.

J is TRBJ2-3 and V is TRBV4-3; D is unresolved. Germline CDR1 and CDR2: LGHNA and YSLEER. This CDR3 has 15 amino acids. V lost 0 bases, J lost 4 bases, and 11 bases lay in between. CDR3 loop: CASSQDRSTADTQYF. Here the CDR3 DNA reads TGCGCCAGCAGCCAAGATCGTAGCACGGCAGATACGCAGTATTTT.

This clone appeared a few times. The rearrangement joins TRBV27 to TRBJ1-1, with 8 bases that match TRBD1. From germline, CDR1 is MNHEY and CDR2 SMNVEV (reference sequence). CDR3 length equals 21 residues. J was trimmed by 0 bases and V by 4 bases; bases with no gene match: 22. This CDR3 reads CASSSARLFGQGPKMNTEAFF. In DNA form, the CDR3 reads TGTGCCAGCAGTTCCGCGCGGTTGTTTGGACAGGGACCCAAAATGAACACTGAAGCTTTCTTT.

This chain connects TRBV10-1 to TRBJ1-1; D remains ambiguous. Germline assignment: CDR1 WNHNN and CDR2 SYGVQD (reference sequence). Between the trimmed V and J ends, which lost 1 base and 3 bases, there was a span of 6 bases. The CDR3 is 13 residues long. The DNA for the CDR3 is TGCGCCAGCAGTGAGTATGCGTACACTGAAGCTTTCTTT. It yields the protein CASSEYAYTEAFF.

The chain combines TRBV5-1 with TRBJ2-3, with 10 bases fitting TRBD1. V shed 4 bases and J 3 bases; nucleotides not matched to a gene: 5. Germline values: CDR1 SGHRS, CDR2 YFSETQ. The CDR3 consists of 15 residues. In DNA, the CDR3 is TGCGCCAGCAGCCCCGGGACAGGGGTTACAGATACGCAGTATTTT. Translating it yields CASSPGTGVTDTQYF.

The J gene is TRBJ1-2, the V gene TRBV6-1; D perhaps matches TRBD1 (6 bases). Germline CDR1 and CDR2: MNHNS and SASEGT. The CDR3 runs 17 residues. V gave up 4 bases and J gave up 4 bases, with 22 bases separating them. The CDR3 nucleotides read TGTGCCAGCAGTGGGTCTCCGACAGGCAAGGCGAGCTATGGCTACACCTTC. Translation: CASSGSPTGKASYGYTF.

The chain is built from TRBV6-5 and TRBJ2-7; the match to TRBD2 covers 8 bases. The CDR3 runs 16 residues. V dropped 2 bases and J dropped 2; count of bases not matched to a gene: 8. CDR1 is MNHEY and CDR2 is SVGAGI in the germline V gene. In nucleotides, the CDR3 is TGTGCCAGCAGTTACGGGAGGGCGGGGGGCCCCTACGAGCAGTACTTC. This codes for CASSYGRAGGPYEQYF.

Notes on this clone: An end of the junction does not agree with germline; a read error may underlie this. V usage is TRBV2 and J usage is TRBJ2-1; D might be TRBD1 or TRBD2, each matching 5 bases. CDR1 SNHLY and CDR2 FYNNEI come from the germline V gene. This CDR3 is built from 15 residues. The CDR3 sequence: CASSEGAGTYNEQFF. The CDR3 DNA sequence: TGTGCCAGCAGCGAAGGGGCGGGCACCTACAATGAGCAGTTCTTC.

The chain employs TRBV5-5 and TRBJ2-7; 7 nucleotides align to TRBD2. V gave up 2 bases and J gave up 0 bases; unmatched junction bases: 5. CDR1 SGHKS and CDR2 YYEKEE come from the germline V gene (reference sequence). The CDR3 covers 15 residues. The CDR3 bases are TGTGCCAGCAGCTTAGTCGGCGGGAGCTCCTACGAGCAGTACTTC. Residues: CASSLVGGSSYEQYF.

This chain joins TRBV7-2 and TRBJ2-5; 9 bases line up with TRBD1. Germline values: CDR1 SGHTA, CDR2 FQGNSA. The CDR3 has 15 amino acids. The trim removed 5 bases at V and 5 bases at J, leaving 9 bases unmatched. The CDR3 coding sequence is TGTGCCAGCAGCAGTGACTCCGGGACAGGGGAGACCCAGTACTTC. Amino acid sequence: CASSSDSGTGETQYF.